These 28 T cell receptor beta chains originate from one sample sequenced in a study of OX40 agonist ivuxolimab in advanced cancers. Generated by immunoSEQ multiplex PCR, the TCRdb table keeps only in-frame clones and is missing some. The repertoire holds about 16,000 clones, with approximately 77% as singletons. Material: CD4+ or CD8+ T cells sorted from blood, obtained in a trial of the OX40 agonist ivuxolimab. Every receptor here comes from an adult with an advanced solid tumor such as melanoma, head and neck, liver or kidney cancer.

Only a few counts were recorded for this clone. The chain employs TRBV5-8 and TRBJ2-3; 13 bases line up with TRBD2. The CDR3 consists of 16 residues. V lost 7 bases to trimming and J lost 5 bases; unmatched junction nucleotides: 10. Looked up from germline, CDR1 is SGHTS and CDR2 is YDEGEE. The CDR3 is CASGKGLAGKVDTQYF. The CDR3 nucleotides are TGTGCCAGCGGGAAGGGACTAGCGGGGAAGGTAGATACGCAGTATTTT.

This clone showed up just a few times. The rearrangement uses TRBV6-5 and TRBJ1-4; D unclear. The germline V gene encodes CDR1 MNHEY and CDR2 SVGAGI. V lost 0 bases and J 8 bases, leaving 4 bases between the germline ends. The CDR3 spans 12 residues. DNA for the CDR3: TGTGCCAGCAGTTACTCGCAGGAAAAACTGTTTTTT. The encoded protein is CASSYSQEKLFF.

The chain carries TRBV5-6 and TRBJ2-7; tentative D call: TRBD1 (6 bases). This CDR3 has 19 amino acids. Deletions cut 0 bases from V and 2 bases from J, with 24 bases between. Germline CDR1 and CDR2: SGHDT and YYEEEE. The CDR3 is CASSLVGALWVPQTYEQYF. Written as DNA, the CDR3 is TGTGCCAGCAGCTTGGTGGGGGCTCTTTGGGTACCACAGACCTACGAGCAGTACTTC.

The rearrangement joins TRBV7-2 to TRBJ1-1; a possible D gene is TRBD1 (5 bases). This CDR3 has 15 residues. Germline V gene lookup returns CDR1 SGHTA and CDR2 FQGNSA. Trimming removed 3 bases from V and 3 bases from J, with 14 bases in between. The CDR3 here is CASSLYRGRHTEAFF. In DNA form, the CDR3 reads TGTGCCAGCAGCTTGTACCGGGGCCGACACACTGAAGCTTTCTTT.

The rearrangement uses TRBV29-1 and TRBJ1-2, with a tentative D call TRBD1 (5 bases). V lost 2 bases, J lost 5 bases, and 12 bases lay in between. Germline V CDR1 and CDR2: SQVTM, ANQGSEA. This CDR3 has 13 residues. The CDR3 here is CSVELGGGYGYTF. The CDR3 DNA reads as TGCAGCGTTGAATTGGGGGGAGGATATGGCTACACCTTC.

The chain carries TRBV4-3 and TRBJ2-2, with TRBD2 as a possible D gene (5 bases). Trimming took 0 bases from V and 6 from J, leaving 17 bases between them. This CDR3 contains 17 residues. Germline-derived CDR1 and CDR2 are LGHNA and YSLEER. CDR3 protein: CASSQEDHLEAAGELFF. The CDR3 DNA reads as TGCGCCAGCAGCCAAGAAGACCACCTGGAGGCGGCCGGGGAGCTGTTTTTT.

This chain uses TRBV10-3 with TRBJ2-3, with D perhaps TRBD2 (7 bases). V lost 6 bases and J lost 0, with 13 bases in between. This CDR3 spans 15 amino acids. Germline V gene sequence: CDR1 ENHRY, CDR2 SYGVKD. The CDR3 region is CAISGGGFSTDTQYF. In DNA, the CDR3 is TGTGCCATCAGCGGCGGGGGCTTCAGCACAGATACGCAGTATTTT.

The rearrangement links TRBV5-1 to TRBJ2-3; tentative D call: TRBD2 (7 bases). Germline V gene sequence: CDR1 SGHRS, CDR2 YFSETQ. CDR3 size: 15 residues. Deletions cut 0 bases from V and 3 bases from J, with 11 bases between. The CDR3 nucleotides are TGCGCCAGCAGCTTGGAGGGGGGGCAGACAGATACGCAGTATTTT. Translation: CASSLEGGQTDTQYF.

This chain uses TRBV19 with TRBJ2-1; possible D gene TRBD1, 6 bases. Germline V CDR1 and CDR2: LNHDA, SQIVND (reference sequence). This CDR3 has 13 amino acids. Deletions cut 5 bases from V and 3 bases from J, with 8 bases between. CDR3 in DNA: TGTGCCAGTAGTGTAGGGGGCTACAATGAGCAGTTCTTC. This encodes CASSVGGYNEQFF.

This clone was picked up one time. This chain uses TRBV4-1 with TRBJ1-2; D is perhaps TRBD1 (5 bases). The germline V and J ends were trimmed by 1 base and 4 bases, with 13 bases remaining between them. Germline assignment: CDR1 MGHRA and CDR2 YSYEKL. The CDR3 is 15 residues long. CDR3 DNA sequence: TGCGCCAGCAGCCAAGTTTCGCCGGGGCCCTATGGCTACACCTTC. It encodes CASSQVSPGPYGYTF.

V gene TRBV5-4 combines with J gene TRBJ2-5, with D possibly TRBD1 on 6 matching bases. This CDR3 is built from 14 residues. Germline assignment: CDR1 SGHNT and CDR2 YYREEE (reference sequence). V lost 0 bases to trimming and J lost 5 bases, with 11 bases between them. CDR3 residues: CASSLVGAGETQYF. The CDR3 DNA reads TGTGCCAGCAGCTTGGTGGGGGCTGGCGAGACCCAGTACTTC.

This clone was found once. The CDR3 coding sequence is TGCAGTGCTAGAGACACAGATACGCAGTATTTT. The encoded protein is CSARDTDTQYF. The chain is built from TRBV20-1 and TRBJ2-3, with unresolved D. The V end was cut by 0 bases, the J end by 2 bases, with 0 bases between. In germline, CDR1 is DFQATT, CDR2 SNEGSKA (reference sequence). This CDR3 contains 11 residues.

This clone has just one count. The rearrangement joins TRBV7-9 to TRBJ1-1; TRBD1 might be the D (5 bases). Trimming shortened V by 1 base and J by 5 bases, and 17 bases separated the two germline ends. The CDR3 runs to 16 residues. The germline CDR1 and CDR2 sequences are SEHNR and FQNEAQ (reference sequence). CDR3 in DNA: TGTGCCAGCAGCTTAGAGGGTGCGCAGGGACTGACTGAAGCTTTCTTT. Translated, it gives CASSLEGAQGLTEAFF.

The table lists this clone with a few counts. This rearrangement joins TRBV6-5 to TRBJ1-2; D not certain. The CDR3 totals 13 residues. Trimming shortened V by 8 bases and J by 5 bases, and 15 bases separated the two germline ends. Germline loops: CDR1 MNHEY, CDR2 SVGAGI. CDR3: CASGPRGLYGYTF. The CDR3 DNA reads as TGTGCCAGCGGCCCTCGGGGTCTATATGGCTACACCTTC.

The V gene is TRBV7-9, the J gene TRBJ2-7; 11 bases are shared with TRBD2. The CDR3 runs to 16 residues. Germline loops: CDR1 SEHNR, CDR2 FQNEAQ (reference sequence). V lost 3 bases and J lost 0; bases outside the gene matches: 4. The chain's CDR3 is CASSLYSGGDSYEQYF. The CDR3 coding sequence is TGTGCCAGCAGCTTGTATAGCGGGGGGGACTCCTACGAGCAGTACTTC. Complete variable domain (other parts from reference TRBV7-9 and TRBJ2-7): DTGVSQNPRHKITKRGQNVTFRCDPISEHNRLYWYRQTLGQGPEFLTYFQNEAQLEKSRLLSDRFSAERPKGSFSTLEIQRTEQGDSAMYLCASSLYSGGDSYEQYFGPGTRLTVT.

V gene TRBV11-3 combines with J gene TRBJ2-7; D is uncertain. From germline, CDR1 is SGHNT and CDR2 YENEEA. V was clipped by 5 bases and J by 3 bases, with 14 bases between them. The CDR3 spans 14 residues. The CDR3, as DNA: TGTGCCAGCAGCGCTACCGGGTCCGGCTACGAGCAGTACTTC. Its translation is CASSATGSGYEQYF.

A single count supports this clone. The chain is built from TRBV6-5 and TRBJ1-2, with 7 bases identical to TRBD1. Looked up from germline, CDR1 is MNHEY and CDR2 is SVGAGI. The junction had 4 bases not matched to a gene; V was cut back by 2 bases and J by 4 bases. The CDR3 totals 14 residues. The CDR3 loop reads CASSYGQGGYGYTF. The DNA of the CDR3 is TGTGCCAGCAGTTACGGTCAGGGGGGCTATGGCTACACCTTC.

This clone is categorized as medium-sized. An end of the junction does not agree with germline; a read error may underlie this. This sequence joins TRBV4-2 and TRBJ2-5, with a possible D match to TRBD1 (6 bases). This CDR3 is 11 amino acids long. Germline CDR1 reads LGHNA; CDR2 reads YNFKEQ. The CDR3, as DNA: TGTGCCAGCAGCCAAGATGGGACATCAAACTTC. Its translation: CASSQDGTSNF.

V gene TRBV7-3 combines with J gene TRBJ1-2; TRBD1 matches 7 bases. J was trimmed by 8 bases and V by 1 base; bases with no gene match: 4. The CDR3 consists of 13 residues. Germline assignment: CDR1 SGHTA and CDR2 FQGTGA. CDR3 nucleotides: TGTGCCAGCAGCTTAAACAGGGGTCAAGGCTACACCTTC. This gives the protein CASSLNRGQGYTF.

The V and J genes are TRBV4-1 and TRBJ2-5; 9 nucleotides match TRBD2. The CDR3 has 15 residues. The germline V gene encodes CDR1 MGHRA and CDR2 YSYEKL. V was pared by 4 bases and J by 4 bases, with 7 bases of the junction left unmatched. CDR3 DNA: TGCGCCAGCAGCCGTCGGCGGGGGGGCCTAGAGACCCAGTACTTC. It is translated as CASSRRRGGLETQYF.

The chain combines TRBV1 with TRBJ2-5; the table's D call, TRBD1, has no DNA check behind it. TRBV1 is shown as a pseudogene. The CDR3 loop spans 17 amino acids. CDR3 nucleotide sequence: TGCGCCAGCAGCCAAGGATTTCCACAGGGGCCGGTAGAGACCCAGTACTTC. Translating gives CASSQGFPQGPVETQYF.

This clone was observed a single time. This rearrangement joins TRBV5-6 to TRBJ1-2; no definite D call. V was trimmed by 0 bases and J by 1 base, leaving 10 bases between them. This CDR3 spans 15 amino acids. The germline CDR1 and CDR2 sequences are SGHDT and YYEEEE. The CDR3 region has the DNA TGTGCCAGCAGCTTGGAAGGTCCGGATAACTATGGCTACACCTTC. Translation gives CASSLEGPDNYGYTF.

The V call is TRBV5-1, the J call TRBJ1-4; unclear D gene. Germline values: CDR1 SGHRS, CDR2 YFSETQ. V shed 2 bases and J shed 0 bases, with 5 bases lying between them. The CDR3 covers 14 residues. The CDR3: CASSFSSTNEKLFF. The CDR3 bases are TGCGCCAGCAGCTTCTCTTCAACTAATGAAAAACTGTTTTTT.

About this clone itself: Other DNA sequences of this sample code for an identical CDR3. This chain connects TRBV4-1 to TRBJ1-2; D is possibly TRBD1 (6 bases). From germline, CDR1 is MGHRA and CDR2 YSYEKL. CDR3 size: 15 residues. Trimming removed 0 bases from V and 7 bases from J, with 15 bases in between. The CDR3 region is CASSQEGQGRFGYTF. Written as DNA, the CDR3 is TGCGCCAGCAGCCAAGAAGGGCAGGGGCGGTTTGGCTACACCTTC.

The chain joins TRBV13 to TRBJ2-7, with a weak D call TRBD1 (5 bases). The CDR3 length is 13 residues. Germline V gene sequence: CDR1 PRHDT, CDR2 FYEKMQ (reference sequence). V was cut by 1 base and J by 4 bases, with 8 bases left in between. CDR3 amino acids: CASSLAQGYEQYF. The CDR3, as DNA: TGTGCCAGCAGCTTAGCTCAGGGTTACGAGCAGTACTTC.

By sample fraction, this clone is medium-sized. The V gene is TRBV27, the J gene TRBJ2-7; D gene unclear. Between the trimmed V and J ends, which lost 5 bases and 0 bases, there was a span of 5 bases. The CDR3 is 12 amino acids. Germline V gives CDR1 MNHEY, CDR2 SMNVEV (reference sequence). CDR3 protein: CASSPNSYEQYF. In DNA form, the CDR3 reads TGTGCCAGCAGTCCGAACTCCTACGAGCAGTACTTC.

The chain carries TRBV10-1 and TRBJ2-7; TRBD2 might be the D (7 bases). Germline V CDR1 and CDR2: WNHNN, SYGVQD (reference sequence). Trimming stripped 0 bases from V and 0 bases from J, with 12 bases between. The length of the CDR3 is 16 residues. CDR3 amino acids: CASSESEGEGSYEQYF. The CDR3 DNA reads TGCGCCAGCAGTGAGTCAGAGGGGGAGGGCTCCTACGAGCAGTACTTC.

This chain uses TRBV5-5 with TRBJ1-2, with 9 bases identical to TRBD1. CDR1 is SGHKS and CDR2 is YYEKEE in the germline V gene (reference sequence). This CDR3 has 17 residues. The V gene end was trimmed by 3 bases and the J gene end by 4 bases; junction bases not matched to a gene: 13. CDR3 protein: CASSSRPTGGASYGYTF. As DNA, the CDR3 is TGTGCCAGCAGCTCCCGGCCTACAGGGGGCGCTTCCTATGGCTACACCTTC.